This T cell receptor (beta chain) was observed in a study of cytomegalovirus exposure and HLA in healthy donors. PCR was performed using 60 Vbeta and 13 Jbeta primers. This table comes from immunoSEQ multiplex PCR, and its TCRdb copy is limited to in-frame clones, with some not included. The repertoire holds 100,000 or so clones, around 72% seen once, with 12% to 15% in the top ten. General observations from the study: According to a later analysis, donors in an Asian-associated ancestry cluster reportedly had fewer N-insertions than the roughly 670-donor mean. According to the study, 150 to 200 TCR beta chains were cytomegalovirus-associated.

Germline trimming cut 5 bases from V and 9 bases from J; bases unmatched to any gene: 14. The CDR3 has 17 amino acids. The V gene's germline CDR1 is SGHTA and CDR2 FQGNSA. As for this clone: What it binds is not known.

The sequence was obtained from a male donor in good health and CMV-seropositive. The rearrangement links TRBV7-2 to TRBJ2-5, with 14 bases matching TRBD2. Sequenced input: PBMCs. The CDR3 nucleotides are TGTGCCAGCAGCCTAGGACTAGCGGGGGGCCGGGCCTCGGCCCAGTACTTC. Translated, it gives CASSLGLAGGRASAQYF.